This T cell receptor beta chain derives from a study of CD8 T cells in ankylosing spondylitis (dated by TCRdb to about 2017). Study-wide context: To find TCR variants linked to disease, the study profiled T cell receptor beta repertoires in ankylosing spondylitis patients and healthy donors. The whole study cohort included about a hundred healthy donors and 20 to 30 ankylosing spondylitis patients. Peripheral blood samples were taken, and synovial fluid was additionally collected from ankylosing spondylitis patients.

The CDR3 starts with the cysteine, ends with the phenylalanine, and has 16 residues. Only the CDR3 region is kept as DNA, spanning 48 bases read in frame from base 1. At the junction V is shortened by 5 bases and J by 3 bases; bases outside the gene matches: 7. CDR1 is given as SGHTA and CDR2 as FQGNSA, both from the germline V gene. Here is what the overall study found, with its caveats: Some motif variants were previously reported in synovial fluid and blood of reactive arthritis patients, suggesting common disease-initiation mechanisms. In peripheral blood, the disease-linked clones were found at relatively low frequencies and had a CD8+ phenotype. According to the report, matched synovial fluid samples from ankylosing spondylitis patients were significantly enriched for the disease-linked clones. A TCR beta motif of about 8 highly homologous amino acid variants appeared characteristic of blood from ankylosing spondylitis patients.

Sequencing instrument: Illumina HiSeq 2500. Quantitative 5'-RACE with molecular barcodes was used to prepare TCR beta libraries. As for the original processing: Disease-linked TCR variants were identified with a new computational method built on a probabilistic model of VDJ rearrangement. The raw public reads went through TCRdb reprocessing: fastp at Q25, MiXCR clone calling, in-frame beta chains kept. Rows merge per CDR3 protein into single entries with the most common DNA and genes. Clone size and V and J calls follow TCRdb, not the original study. The sample profile shows 100,000 to 150,000 distinct CDR3 sequences; around 8.5% of them were found once. The ten largest clones capture 3% to 4% of the sample. Worth noting for this clonotype: This clone's antigen is unknown. Nothing much larger sits one base from this clone, and base qualities are not available.

The sequenced sample was blood, either unsorted or a sorted T cell fraction (not recorded which). Here the chain combines TRBV7-2 and TRBJ2-3; 11 nucleotides in the junction match TRBD2. The TCR comes from a male donor with ankylosing spondylitis or in good health (not recorded which). The bases read TGTGCCAGCAGCCCCAGACTAGCGGGAACGACAGATACGCAGTATTTT. Its coded protein is CASSPRLAGTTDTQYF.